This T cell receptor (beta chain) is drawn from a study of blood T cell repertoires in COVID-19. Study in general: T cells, B-cell-depleted T cells, or PBMCs provided the cDNA or gDNA that served as material.

While infection was still active, Seattle patients were enrolled and then followed longitudinally. CDR3 length: 17 amino acids. Looked up from germline, CDR1 is LNHNV and CDR2 is YYDKDF (reference sequence). With 4 bases clipped from V and 5 bases from J, the junction kept 13 bases outside the gene matches. In the original workflow: Reference gene primers were amplified, and this amplification served to estimate nucleated cell counts. Repertoires were generated with immunoSEQ multiplex PCR, while TCRdb's copy carries only in-frame clones and drops some. The V and J calls and the clone size are those of that table, but D and trimming were determined from the DNA. The table shows about 130,000 clones, with about nine tenths occurring only once.

Sequencing used peripheral blood. This TCR was sampled from a woman in her sixties or seventies with COVID-19, enrolled during active disease. The chain joins TRBV15 to TRBJ2-2; 7 bases match TRBD2. The CDR3 loop reads CATSTPRGGVQTGELFF. CDR3 DNA: TGTGCCACCAGCACGCCCCGCGGGGGAGTACAGACCGGGGAGCTGTTTTTT.